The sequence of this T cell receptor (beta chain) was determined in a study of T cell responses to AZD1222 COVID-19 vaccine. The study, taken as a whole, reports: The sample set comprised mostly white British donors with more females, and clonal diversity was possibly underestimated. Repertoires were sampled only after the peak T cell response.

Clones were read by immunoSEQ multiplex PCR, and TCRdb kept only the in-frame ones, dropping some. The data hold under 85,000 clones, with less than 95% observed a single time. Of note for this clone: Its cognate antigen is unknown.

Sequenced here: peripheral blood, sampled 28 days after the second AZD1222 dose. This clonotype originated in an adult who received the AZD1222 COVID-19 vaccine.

The CDR3 sequence: CASSSWGTLTDTQYF. The CDR3 bases are TGTGCCAGCAGCTCTTGGGGCACCCTCACAGATACGCAGTATTTT. The J gene is TRBJ2-3, the V gene TRBV7-9; TRBD1 is a possible D gene (5 bases). Germline V gene sequence: CDR1 SEHNR, CDR2 FQNEAQ (reference sequence). The V gene lost 4 bases and the J gene lost 2 bases, with 13 bases spanning the gap. The CDR3 extends over 15 amino acids.